The sequence of this T cell receptor beta chain was determined in a study of blood T cell repertoires in COVID-19. On the study more broadly: Spain, Italy and the United States supplied samples that represented acute and convalescent COVID-19. Nucleic acid was either cDNA or gDNA, and it came from T cells, B-cell-depleted T cells, or PBMCs.

This CDR3 has 16 amino acids. The germline V gene has CDR1 MNHNY and CDR2 SVGAGI (reference sequence). Trimming left V 2 bases short and J 3 bases short, with 17 bases between. Profiling relied on immunoSEQ multiplex PCR, and the TCRdb table lists in-frame clones only, not all of them. The table lists around 320,000 clones, about nine tenths of them singletons, with more than 2% in the top ten. The rearrangement uses TRBV6-6 and TRBJ2-7, with D tentatively TRBD1 (5 bases). The clonotype comes from a man between 18 and 35 years old with active or convalescent COVID-19. Sequenced material: peripheral blood. The chain's CDR3 is CASSYGFRGEDYEQYF. For the CDR3, the DNA is TGTGCCAGCAGTTACGGGTTTAGGGGTGAGGACTACGAGCAGTACTTC.